This T cell receptor beta chain emerged from a study of T cell responses to AZD1222 COVID-19 vaccine. Study-level results: Repertoires were sampled only after the peak T cell response. Donors were largely white British and mainly female; clonal diversity was possibly underestimated. The study found vaccine-associated CD4 TCRs spanning spike, dominant at 160-218 and 743-854. Spike-specific TCR breadth and depth both grew after two AZD1222 doses.

As for this clone: Antigen: not known.

CDR1 and CDR2 (germline): MDHEN, SYDVKM. The CDR3 covers 15 residues. The V gene lost 6 bases and the J gene lost 0 bases, with 13 bases spanning the gap. Assay: immunoSEQ multiplex PCR; the TCRdb copy retains only in-frame clones and omits some. Among under 150,000 clones listed, roughly 93% were seen once. V is TRBV28 and J is TRBJ2-3; no reliable D call. This sample comprised peripheral blood, obtained on day 0 of AZD1222 vaccination. This TCR came from an adult in good health. Written as DNA, the CDR3 is TGTGCCAGCAGCTTGGACCAACCTAGCACAGATACGCAGTATTTT. This translates into CASSLDQPSTDTQYF.